A single sample gave rise to the 20 T cell receptor beta chains below, sequenced in a study of blood T cell repertoires in COVID-19. Assay: immunoSEQ multiplex PCR; the TCRdb copy retains only in-frame clones and omits some. The sample records some 300,000 clones, more than 75% being singletons. The sample was PBMCs or T cells enriched from blood (not recorded which). Receptors were obtained from a woman in her sixties or seventies in a cohort exposed to, infected with or recovered from COVID-19 (not recorded which).

The chain couples TRBV5-1 to TRBJ2-1; the D gene is possibly TRBD1 (6 bases). V was trimmed by 1 base and J by 3 bases, leaving 11 bases between them. This CDR3 spans 15 amino acids. CDR1 and CDR2 (germline): SGHRS, YFSETQ. CDR3 bases: TGCGCCAGCAGCTTGACAGGGCAAATCTACAATGAGCAGTTCTTC. It translates to CASSLTGQIYNEQFF.

The rearrangement joins TRBV27 to TRBJ2-4, with 8 bases fitting TRBD1. The germline CDR1 and CDR2 sequences are MNHEY and SMNVEV (reference sequence). J gave up 0 bases and V 3 bases, and 4 bases lay outside the gene matches. The CDR3 loop spans 16 amino acids. The chain's CDR3 is CASSFGQGTAKNIQYF. The CDR3 DNA is TGTGCCAGCAGTTTTGGACAGGGAACAGCCAAAAACATTCAGTACTTC.

The rearrangement joins TRBV12-5 to TRBJ1-2, with D perhaps matching TRBD1 (5 bases). Trimming removed 3 bases at V and 4 bases at J, with 9 bases between. Germline-derived CDR1 and CDR2 are LGHNT and FRNRAP. There are 13 residues in the CDR3. The DNA for the CDR3 is TGTGCTAGTGGTTTCGCCCAGGGCTATGGCTACACCTTC. As protein: CASGFAQGYGYTF.

The table lists this clone with a count of one. J is TRBJ1-2 and V is TRBV6-5; TRBD1 is a possible D gene (5 bases). CDR1 is MNHEY, CDR2 SVGAGI, per germline. CDR3 length: 15 residues. With 5 bases removed from V and 4 bases from J, the gap between germline ends came to 17 bases. The CDR3 nucleotides read TGTGCCAGCAGTCAGGGCCAGGACCCTTTCTATGGCTACACCTTC. This sequence encodes CASSQGQDPFYGYTF.

This clone was seen once. This rearrangement joins TRBV7-3 to TRBJ2-2, with TRBD1 matching over 7 bases. V dropped 5 bases and J dropped 4; count of bases not matched to a gene: 4. Germline V lookup: CDR1 SGHTA, CDR2 FQGTGA. The CDR3 is 14 residues long. The CDR3 DNA reads as TGTGCCAGCAGCACGGGACAGTTCACCGGGGAGCTGTTTTTT. It encodes CASSTGQFTGELFF. The whole variable domain, remainder taken from reference TRBV7-3 and TRBJ2-2, is GAGVSQTPSNKVTEKGKYVELRCDPISGHTALYWYRQSLGQGPEFLIYFQGTGAADDSGLPNDRFFAVRPEGSVSTLKIQRTERGDSAVYLCASSTGQFTGELFFGEGSRLTVL.

This clone was observed a handful of times. The V call is TRBV27, the J call TRBJ1-2; D perhaps matches TRBD1 (6 bases). The germline V and J ends were trimmed by 6 bases and 4 bases, with 15 bases remaining between them. Germline V gene data show CDR1 as MNHEY and CDR2 as SMNVEV (reference sequence). The CDR3 totals 14 residues. CDR3 DNA: TGTGCCAGCAGACCTCTTGGACAGTCCTATGGCTACACCTTC. Translating gives CASRPLGQSYGYTF.

The V gene is TRBV28, the J gene TRBJ1-5; D gene unclear. CDR1 is MDHEN and CDR2 is SYDVKM in the germline V gene. CDR3 length: 12 amino acids. Trimming cost V 2 bases and J 6 bases, with 5 bases left between them. CDR3: CASSLDSQPQHF. In DNA, the CDR3 is TGTGCCAGCAGTTTAGATAGTCAGCCCCAGCATTTT.

The gene calls are TRBV4-3 and TRBJ1-3, with a possible D match to TRBD1 (6 bases). Germline V CDR1 and CDR2: LGHNA, YSLEER. This CDR3 has 16 amino acids. Deletions cut 4 bases from V and 0 bases from J, with 13 bases between. The CDR3 loop is CASSRTVISSGNTIYF. DNA of the CDR3: TGCGCCAGCAGCCGGACAGTTATTTCCTCTGGAAACACCATATATTTT.

V gene TRBV6-4 combines with J gene TRBJ1-2, with 8 bases matching TRBD1. The CDR3 length is 14 residues. Germline CDR1 MRHNA, CDR2 SNTAGT. V trimming: 5 bases; J trimming: 4 bases; junction bases outside the gene matches: 6. CDR3 in amino acids: CASSTGTGSYGYTF. CDR3 sequence (DNA): TGTGCCAGCAGTACCGGGACAGGATCCTATGGCTACACCTTC.

This rearrangement joins TRBV2 to TRBJ2-5, with 8 positions matching TRBD2. The germline V gene encodes CDR1 SNHLY and CDR2 FYNNEI. The CDR3 runs to 17 residues. Trimming cost V 6 bases and J 5 bases; bases outside gene matches: 17. The CDR3 loop reads CASRIGLGAGVGETQYF. Here the CDR3 DNA reads TGTGCCAGCAGGATCGGGTTAGGAGCGGGAGTGGGGGAGACCCAGTACTTC.

The chain recombines TRBV5-1 with TRBJ1-4; D is unresolved. CDR1 and CDR2 from the germline V gene are SGHRS and YFSETQ. CDR3 length: 15 residues. Trimming pared 4 bases from V and 0 bases from J, leaving 10 bases between. CDR3 sequence: CASSPSGATNEKLFF. In DNA, the CDR3 is TGCGCCAGCAGCCCGTCGGGAGCAACTAATGAAAAACTGTTTTTT.

CDR3 bases: TGTGCCAGCAGCTTTATTTGGGGGGGCCATGAGCAGTTCTTC. Translating it yields CASSFIWGGHEQFF. This chain uses TRBV5-4 with TRBJ2-1; possible D gene TRBD2, 7 bases. V was cut by 2 bases and J by 8 bases, with 14 bases left in between. Germline assignment: CDR1 SGHNT and CDR2 YYREEE (reference sequence). This CDR3 is built from 14 residues.

The chain is built from TRBV2 and TRBJ1-2, with no clear D. The CDR3 has 14 amino acids. Trimming stripped 3 bases from V and 4 bases from J, with 12 bases between. Germline V gene lookup returns CDR1 SNHLY and CDR2 FYNNEI. CDR3 amino acids: CASSDTPGGYGYTF. The CDR3 DNA sequence: TGTGCCAGCAGTGATACCCCCGGTGGCTATGGCTACACCTTC.

The J gene is TRBJ1-3, the V gene TRBV27; D not certain. Trimming shortened V by 0 bases and J by 0 bases, and 12 bases separated the two germline ends. This CDR3 has 17 amino acids. CDR1 MNHEY and CDR2 SMNVEV come from the germline V gene (reference sequence). CDR3 sequence (DNA): TGTGCCAGCAGTTTATCGATCCAAATGAGCTCTGGAAACACCATATATTTT. Protein sequence: CASSLSIQMSSGNTIYF.

The chain employs TRBV28 and TRBJ2-7; TRBD2 matches 13 bases. V was pared by 5 bases and J by 7 bases, with 11 bases of the junction left unmatched. The CDR3 covers 16 residues. Germline assignment: CDR1 MDHEN and CDR2 SYDVKM. The CDR3 loop is CASSLRTSGRLREQYF. In nucleotides, the CDR3 is TGTGCCAGCAGTCTACGGACTAGCGGGAGATTGAGGGAGCAGTACTTC.

The V gene is TRBV7-9, the J gene TRBJ1-6; no firm D call. The CDR3 is made up of 16 amino acids. Germline CDR1 and CDR2: SEHNR and FQNEAQ (reference sequence). Deletions cut 3 bases from V and 5 bases from J, with 14 bases between. CDR3: CASSFVPGLHNSPLHF. CDR3 nucleotides: TGTGCCAGCAGCTTCGTACCTGGACTGCATAATTCACCCCTCCACTTT.

The chain combines TRBV5-4 with TRBJ2-7, with 7 bases that match TRBD2. CDR3 length equals 15 residues. Germline V gene lookup returns CDR1 SGHNT and CDR2 YYREEE (reference sequence). V gave up 0 bases and J gave up 4 bases; unmatched junction bases: 7. CDR3 region: CASSLGGGRDYEQYF. DNA of the CDR3: TGTGCCAGCAGCTTGGGGGGCGGGAGAGATTACGAGCAGTACTTC.

The V gene is TRBV19, the J gene TRBJ2-2; possibly TRBD1 for D (6 bases). Germline V gene lookup returns CDR1 LNHDA and CDR2 SQIVND (reference sequence). The CDR3 runs 18 residues. V was trimmed by 4 bases and J by 5 bases, leaving 23 bases between them. The CDR3 DNA is TGTGCCAGTAGTAGACACCGGGACACTCAGGTGATAACCGGGGAGCTGTTTTTT. Translation: CASSRHRDTQVITGELFF.

The chain couples TRBV28 to TRBJ1-1; 8 bases line up with TRBD1. Trimming cost V 2 bases and J 3 bases; bases outside gene matches: 11. The CDR3 contains 17 residues. CDR1 is MDHEN and CDR2 is SYDVKM in the germline V gene. CDR3 loop: CASSLGTGGMGYTEAFF. The CDR3 region has the DNA TGTGCCAGCAGTTTAGGTACAGGGGGTATGGGTTACACTGAAGCTTTCTTT.

V is TRBV2 and J is TRBJ2-1; D possibly corresponds to TRBD2 (6 bases). This CDR3 has 15 residues. V gave up 8 bases and J gave up 9 bases, with 23 bases separating them. CDR1 is SNHLY, CDR2 FYNNEI, per germline. The CDR3 region has the DNA TGTGCCAGCCGACGCCGGGACTTGGGCATGGGTGAGCAGTTCTTC. It translates to CASRRRDLGMGEQFF.